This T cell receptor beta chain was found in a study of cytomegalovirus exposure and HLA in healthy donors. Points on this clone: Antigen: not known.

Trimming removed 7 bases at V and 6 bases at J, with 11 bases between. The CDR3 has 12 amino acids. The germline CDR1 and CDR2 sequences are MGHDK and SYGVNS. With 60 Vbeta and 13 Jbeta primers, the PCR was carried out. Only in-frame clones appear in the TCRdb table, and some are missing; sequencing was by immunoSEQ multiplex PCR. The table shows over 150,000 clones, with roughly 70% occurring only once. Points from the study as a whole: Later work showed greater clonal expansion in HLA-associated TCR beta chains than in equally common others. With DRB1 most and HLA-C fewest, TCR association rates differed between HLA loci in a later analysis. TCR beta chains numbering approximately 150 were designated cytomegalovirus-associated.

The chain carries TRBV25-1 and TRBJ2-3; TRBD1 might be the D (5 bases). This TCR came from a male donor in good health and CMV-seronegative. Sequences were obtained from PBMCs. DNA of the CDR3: TGTGCCAGCACTCCCTCAGGGGATACGCAGTATTTT. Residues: CASTPSGDTQYF.